These T cell receptor beta chains were read from a single sample in a study of T cell responses to AZD1222 COVID-19 vaccine. Sequencing was performed with immunoSEQ multiplex PCR; in TCRdb, only in-frame clones are kept and a portion is missing. Of about 160,000 clones detected, about 90% appear once; the ten largest clones hold roughly 4.4%. The starting material was peripheral blood, obtained on day 0 of MenACWY control vaccination. Receptor source: an adult in good health. The CDR3 runs from the conserved cysteine through the conserved F or W. The D gene is left open where the match is weak. Not every row has a clone size; where given, it reads once, few, many or a size class.

DNA	CDR3	size	D	J	V
TGTGCCTGGAATCGACGGTTTAGGGACCGAAACACCATATATTTT	CAWNRRFRDRNTIYF	NA	NA	TRBJ1-3	TRBV30
TGTGCCAGCAGAAGCGGGAGCCACAATGAGCAGTTCTTC	CASRSGSHNEQFF	NA	TRBD2	TRBJ2-1	TRBV5-6
TGTGCCTGGAGTGGAGGGGCTACTAATGAAAAACTGTTTTTT	CAWSGGATNEKLFF	NA	NA	TRBJ1-4	TRBV30
TGTGCCAGCAGCCCCCCTTCGGCCATGAACACTGAAGCTTTCTTT	CASSPPSAMNTEAFF	NA	NA	TRBJ1-1	TRBV28
TGTGCCAGCAGTCCTACGACTAGCACAGATACGCAGTATTTT	CASSPTTSTDTQYF	NA	NA	TRBJ2-3	TRBV6-5
TGTGCCAGCAGCCGAAATGACAGGGGCTCCTACGAGCAGTACTTC	CASSRNDRGSYEQYF	NA	TRBD1	TRBJ2-7	TRBV2
TGTGCCAGCTCACCAGGGGCAGGGGAGACCAAAAACATTCAGTACTTC	CASSPGAGETKNIQYF	once	NA	TRBJ2-4	TRBV18
TGTGCCAGCAGTTATCTTAAGGATAGAGGACGGTCACCCCTCCACTTT	CASSYLKDRGRSPLHF	once	NA	TRBJ1-6	TRBV6-5
TGTGCCAGCAGCTCGACAGGGGTCTATGGCTACACCTTC	CASSSTGVYGYTF	NA	TRBD1	TRBJ1-2	TRBV11-2
TGTGCCAGCAGGAGGGGACAGGGAGCTAACTATGGCTACACCTTC	CASRRGQGANYGYTF	NA	TRBD1	TRBJ1-2	TRBV6-5
TGTGCCAGCAGTGCCCGGGACATCACCTTC	CASSARDITF	NA	NA	TRBJ1-2	TRBV6-1
TGTGCCATCGGGGACCCCAACAATGAGCAGTTCTTC	CAIGDPNNEQFF	once	NA	TRBJ2-1	TRBV10-3
TGTGCCACCAGTGAAGGAGGGTCCGGGATCTACGAGCAGTACTTC	CATSEGGSGIYEQYF	NA	NA	TRBJ2-7	TRBV24-1
TGCGCCAGCAGCCGGAGTACGGGGTCGTTCACTGAAGCTTTCTTT	CASSRSTGSFTEAFF	NA	NA	TRBJ1-1	TRBV4-1
TGTGCCAGCAGTGCCGAGGGGAGCGGTAACACAGATACGCAGTATTTT	CASSAEGSGNTDTQYF	NA	NA	TRBJ2-3	TRBV6-1
TGTGCCAGCACGGATAGGGGGACTAACTATGGCTACACCTTC	CASTDRGTNYGYTF	once	NA	TRBJ1-2	TRBV28
TGTGCCAGCAGCTTGGAGAATCAGCCCCAGCATTTT	CASSLENQPQHF	once	NA	TRBJ1-5	TRBV7-8
TGCAGCGTTGACTCACCTAGCACAGATACGCAGTATTTT	CSVDSPSTDTQYF	NA	NA	TRBJ2-3	TRBV29-1
TGTGCCTGGAGTGGACTAGCGGGAGTGGGGGGCTCCTACAATGAGCAGTTCTTC	CAWSGLAGVGGSYNEQFF	NA	TRBD2	TRBJ2-1	TRBV30
TGTGCCAGTTGGGGGAACTTACGGAGCGGCAATCAGCCCCAGCATTTT	CASWGNLRSGNQPQHF	NA	NA	TRBJ1-5	TRBV28
TGTGCCAGCTCACCAAGGACAGGGGGACAGGCTGGGGCCAACGTCCTGACTTTC	CASSPRTGGQAGANVLTF	NA	TRBD1	TRBJ2-6	TRBV18
TGTGCCAGCAGTCGCGTAAACCTTGAAGCTTTCTTT	CASSRVNLEAFF	NA	NA	TRBJ1-1	TRBV28
TGTGCCAGCAGTTTAACGCTAGCAGGGATGGTGGAGACCCAGTACTTC	CASSLTLAGMVETQYF	NA	NA	TRBJ2-5	TRBV27
TGTGCCATCAGTGACGACGAGGATACGCAGTATTTT	CAISDDEDTQYF	NA	NA	TRBJ2-3	TRBV10-3
TGTGCCAGTAGTATCGTAACAGACTCCTACGAGCAGTACTTC	CASSIVTDSYEQYF	once	NA	TRBJ2-7	TRBV19
TGTGCCAGCAGTGAACGCCAGAGCACCGGGGAGCTGTTTTTT	CASSERQSTGELFF	few	NA	TRBJ2-2	TRBV6-1
TGTGCCAGCAGCCCGTGGGACGGGCCCTACGAGCAGTACTTC	CASSPWDGPYEQYF	NA	NA	TRBJ2-7	TRBV13
TGTGCCAGCAGTTTCGGCAGGGGAACTGAAGCTTTCTTT	CASSFGRGTEAFF	NA	NA	TRBJ1-1	TRBV27
TGTGCCAGCTCACGCACTAGCGGGAGGAGGGGCAATGAGCAGTTCTTC	CASSRTSGRRGNEQFF	NA	TRBD2	TRBJ2-1	TRBV18
TGTGCCAGCAGCTTCGACGGCTACGAGCAGTACTTC	CASSFDGYEQYF	NA	NA	TRBJ2-7	TRBV11-3
TGTGCCAGCAGCCCTGGGACGGACTACGAGCAGTACTTC	CASSPGTDYEQYF	NA	NA	TRBJ2-7	TRBV11-3
TGTGCCAGCAGCTTAGCCGAGATCAGCACAGATACGCAGTATTTT	CASSLAEISTDTQYF	once	NA	TRBJ2-3	TRBV7-6
TGTGCCAGCAGCTTGTTGACTAGCGGCGTCGCCGAGCAGTACTTC	CASSLLTSGVAEQYF	NA	TRBD2	TRBJ2-7	TRBV11-3
TGCAGTGCTAGTCGGAGGGGGAACACTGAAGCTTTCTTT	CSASRRGNTEAFF	NA	NA	TRBJ1-1	TRBV20-1
TGTGCCAGCAGTCGGACAGAGTACGAGCAGTACTTC	CASSRTEYEQYF	once	NA	TRBJ2-7	TRBV6-5
TGTGCCAGCACCCCTGACAGAGCCTATGGCTACACCTTC	CASTPDRAYGYTF	NA	NA	TRBJ1-2	TRBV12-3/TRBV12-4
TGTGCCAGCAGTCTCAGGGGACAGGGGTTCCGGGGCTACACCTTC	CASSLRGQGFRGYTF	once	TRBD1	TRBJ1-2	TRBV6-2/TRBV6-3
TGTGCCAGCAGTTTAAAGGATACGCAGTATTTT	CASSLKDTQYF	NA	NA	TRBJ2-3	TRBV12-3/TRBV12-4
TGTGCCAGCAGCTTGGTAGTAGCTGGGGCAAGCTCCTACAATGAGCAGTTCTTC	CASSLVVAGASSYNEQFF	NA	NA	TRBJ2-1	TRBV7-2
TGTGCCAGCAGCTTACAGCGGGGCACTGAAGCTTTCTTT	CASSLQRGTEAFF	once	NA	TRBJ1-1	TRBV7-2